This T cell receptor (beta chain) was identified during a study of blood T cell repertoires in COVID-19. The overall study: The samples span acute and convalescent COVID-19 from the United States, Italy and Spain. Sources were T cells, B-cell-depleted T cells, or PBMCs; the material itself was cDNA or gDNA.

Under the authors' procedure: The assay estimated nucleated cells by amplifying reference gene primers. Assay: immunoSEQ multiplex PCR; the TCRdb copy retains only in-frame clones and omits some. That table furnishes V, J and clone size, whereas the DNA furnished D and trimming. This sample has 250,000 or so clones, with about four fifths found just once. Trimming cost V 5 bases and J 0 bases, with 6 bases left between them. CDR3 length equals 13 residues. The germline gives CDR1 LNHDA, CDR2 SQIVND (reference sequence). The TCR was taken from a woman between 40 and 55 years old who had recovered from COVID-19. The chain links TRBV19 to TRBJ2-3, with no clear D. Sequenced: peripheral blood. DNA for the CDR3: TGTGCCAGTAGTGAGGAAAGCACAGATACGCAGTATTTT. Amino acid sequence: CASSEESTDTQYF.